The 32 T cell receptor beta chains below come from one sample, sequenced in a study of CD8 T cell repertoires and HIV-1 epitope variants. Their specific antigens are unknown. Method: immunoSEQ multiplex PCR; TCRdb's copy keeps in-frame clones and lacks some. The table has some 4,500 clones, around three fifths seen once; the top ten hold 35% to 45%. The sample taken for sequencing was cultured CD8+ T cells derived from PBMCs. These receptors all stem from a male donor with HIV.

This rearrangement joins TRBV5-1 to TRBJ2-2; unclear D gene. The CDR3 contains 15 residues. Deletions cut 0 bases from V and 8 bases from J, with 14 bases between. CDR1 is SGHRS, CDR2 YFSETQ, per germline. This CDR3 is CASSLGGSNAGELFF. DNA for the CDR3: TGCGCCAGCAGCTTGGGGGGAAGTAACGCTGGGGAGCTGTTTTTT.

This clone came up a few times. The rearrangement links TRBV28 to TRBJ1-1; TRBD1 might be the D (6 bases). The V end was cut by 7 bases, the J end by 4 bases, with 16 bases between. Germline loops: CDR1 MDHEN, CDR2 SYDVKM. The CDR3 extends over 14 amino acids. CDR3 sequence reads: CASTRDRGGTEAFF. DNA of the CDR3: TGTGCCAGCACCCGGGATAGGGGGGGCACTGAAGCTTTCTTT.

Written as DNA, the CDR3 is TGTGCCAGCATCCACCGGGAGGGGGCGGGGGGAGCTAACTATGGCTACACCTTC. Protein product: CASIHREGAGGANYGYTF. The chain links TRBV27 to TRBJ1-2; 7 bases fit TRBD1. In germline, CDR1 is MNHEY, CDR2 SMNVEV (reference sequence). V lost 7 bases to trimming and J lost 0 bases; unmatched junction nucleotides: 17. The CDR3 sequence is 18 residues long.

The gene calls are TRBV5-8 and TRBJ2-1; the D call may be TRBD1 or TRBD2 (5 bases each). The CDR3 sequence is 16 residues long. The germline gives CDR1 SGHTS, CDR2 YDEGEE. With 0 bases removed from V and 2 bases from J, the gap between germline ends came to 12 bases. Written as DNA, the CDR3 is TGTGCCAGCAGCTTGGACCGGGACCGAACCTACAATGAGCAGTTCTTC. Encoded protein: CASSLDRDRTYNEQFF.

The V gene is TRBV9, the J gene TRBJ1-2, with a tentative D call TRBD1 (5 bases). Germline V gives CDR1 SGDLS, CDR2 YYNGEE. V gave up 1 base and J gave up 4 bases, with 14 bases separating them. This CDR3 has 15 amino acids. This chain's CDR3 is CASSVLGEGSYGYTF. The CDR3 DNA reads TGTGCCAGCAGCGTATTAGGGGAGGGGTCCTATGGCTACACCTTC.

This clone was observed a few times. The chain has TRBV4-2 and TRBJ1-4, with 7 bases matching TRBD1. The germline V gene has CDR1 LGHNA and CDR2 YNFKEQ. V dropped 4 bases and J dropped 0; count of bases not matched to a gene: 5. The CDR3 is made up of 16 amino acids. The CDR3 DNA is TGTGCCAGCAGCCCAGAAACAGGGGCAACTAATGAAAAACTGTTTTTT. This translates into CASSPETGATNEKLFF.

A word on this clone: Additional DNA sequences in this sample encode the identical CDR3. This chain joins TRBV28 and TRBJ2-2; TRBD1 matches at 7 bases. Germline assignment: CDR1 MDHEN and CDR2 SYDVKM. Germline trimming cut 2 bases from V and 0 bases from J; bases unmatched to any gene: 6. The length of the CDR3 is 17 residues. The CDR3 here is CASSLGIQGTNTGELFF. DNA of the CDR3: TGTGCCAGCAGTTTAGGGATACAGGGGACGAACACCGGGGAGCTGTTTTTT.

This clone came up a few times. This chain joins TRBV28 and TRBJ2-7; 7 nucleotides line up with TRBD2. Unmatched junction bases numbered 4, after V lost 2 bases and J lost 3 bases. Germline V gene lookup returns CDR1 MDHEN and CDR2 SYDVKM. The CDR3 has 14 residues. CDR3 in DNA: TGTGCCAGCAGTTTAGACGGGAGGTACTACGAGCAGTACTTC. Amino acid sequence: CASSLDGRYYEQYF.

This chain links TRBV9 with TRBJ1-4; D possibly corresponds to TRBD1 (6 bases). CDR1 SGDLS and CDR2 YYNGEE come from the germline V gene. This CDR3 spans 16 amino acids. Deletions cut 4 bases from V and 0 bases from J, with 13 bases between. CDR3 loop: CASSPGGGPTNEKLFF. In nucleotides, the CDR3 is TGTGCCAGCAGCCCTGGGGGCGGACCAACTAATGAAAAACTGTTTTTT.

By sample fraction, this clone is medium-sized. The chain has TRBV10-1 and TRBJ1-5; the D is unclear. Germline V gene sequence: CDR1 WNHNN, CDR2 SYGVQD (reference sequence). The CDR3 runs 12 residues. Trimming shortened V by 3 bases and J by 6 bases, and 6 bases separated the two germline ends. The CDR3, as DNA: TGCGCCAGCAGTGATCTGGGTCAGCCCCAGCATTTT. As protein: CASSDLGQPQHF.

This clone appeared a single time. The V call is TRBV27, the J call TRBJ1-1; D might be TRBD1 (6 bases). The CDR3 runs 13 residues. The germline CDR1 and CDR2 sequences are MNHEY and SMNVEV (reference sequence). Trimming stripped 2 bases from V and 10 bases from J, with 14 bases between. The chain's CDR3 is CASSLGLGGVAFF. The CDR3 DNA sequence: TGTGCCAGCAGTTTAGGGCTAGGGGGTGTAGCTTTCTTT.

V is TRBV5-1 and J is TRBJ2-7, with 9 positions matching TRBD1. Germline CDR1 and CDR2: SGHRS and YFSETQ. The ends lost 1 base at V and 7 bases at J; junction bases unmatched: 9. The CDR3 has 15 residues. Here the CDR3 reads CASSLYAQGAQEQYF. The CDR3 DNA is TGCGCCAGCAGCTTGTACGCACAGGGGGCGCAGGAGCAGTACTTC. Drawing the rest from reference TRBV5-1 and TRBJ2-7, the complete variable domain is KAGVTQTPRYLIKTRGQQVTLSCSPISGHRSVSWYQQTPGQGLQFLFEYFSETQRNKGNFPGRFSGRQFSNSRSEMNVSTLELGDSALYLCASSLYAQGAQEQYFGPGTRLTVT.

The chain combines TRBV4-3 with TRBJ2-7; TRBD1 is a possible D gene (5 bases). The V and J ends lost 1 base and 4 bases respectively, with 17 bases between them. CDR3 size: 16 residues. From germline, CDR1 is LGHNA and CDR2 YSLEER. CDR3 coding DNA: TGCGCCAGCAGCCAAGGGGCGGACACGCTAATTTACGAGCAGTACTTC. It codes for CASSQGADTLIYEQYF.

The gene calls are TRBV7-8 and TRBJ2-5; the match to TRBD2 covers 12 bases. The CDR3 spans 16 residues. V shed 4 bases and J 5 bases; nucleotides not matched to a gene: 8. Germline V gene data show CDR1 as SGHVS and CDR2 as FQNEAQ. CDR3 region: CASSWRLAGAGETQYF. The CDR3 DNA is TGTGCCAGCAGCTGGCGACTAGCGGGGGCGGGGGAGACCCAGTACTTC.

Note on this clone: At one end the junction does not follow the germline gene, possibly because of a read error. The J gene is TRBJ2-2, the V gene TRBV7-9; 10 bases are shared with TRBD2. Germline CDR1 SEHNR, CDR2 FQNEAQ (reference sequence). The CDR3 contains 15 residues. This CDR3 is CASSLAGAATGELFF. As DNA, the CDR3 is TGTGCCAGCAGCCTAGCGGGAGCGGCCACCGGGGAGCTGTTTTTT.

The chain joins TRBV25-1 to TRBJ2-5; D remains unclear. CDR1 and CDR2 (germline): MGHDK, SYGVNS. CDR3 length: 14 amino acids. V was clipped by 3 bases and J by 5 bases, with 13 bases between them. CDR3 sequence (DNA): TGTGCCAGCAGTGAGACCGTGAAGGGCGAGACCCAGTACTTC. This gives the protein CASSETVKGETQYF.

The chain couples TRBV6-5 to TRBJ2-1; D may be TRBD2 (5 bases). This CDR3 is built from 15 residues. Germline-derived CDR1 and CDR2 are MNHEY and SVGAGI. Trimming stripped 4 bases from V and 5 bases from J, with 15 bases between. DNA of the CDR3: TGTGCCAGCAGTTTAACGGGAAGTTTCAACAATGAGCAGTTCTTC. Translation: CASSLTGSFNNEQFF.

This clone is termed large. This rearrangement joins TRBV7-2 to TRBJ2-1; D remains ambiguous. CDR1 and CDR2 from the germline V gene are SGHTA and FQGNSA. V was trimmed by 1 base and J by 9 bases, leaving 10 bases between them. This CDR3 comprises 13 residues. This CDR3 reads CASSLDGASEQFF. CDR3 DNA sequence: TGTGCCAGCAGCTTAGACGGTGCCAGTGAGCAGTTCTTC. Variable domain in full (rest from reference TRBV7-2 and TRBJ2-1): GAGVSQSPSNKVTEKGKDVELRCDPISGHTALYWYRQSLGQGLEFLIYFQGNSAPDKSGLPSDRFSAERTGGSVSTLTIQRTQQEDSAVYLCASSLDGASEQFFGPGTRLTVL.

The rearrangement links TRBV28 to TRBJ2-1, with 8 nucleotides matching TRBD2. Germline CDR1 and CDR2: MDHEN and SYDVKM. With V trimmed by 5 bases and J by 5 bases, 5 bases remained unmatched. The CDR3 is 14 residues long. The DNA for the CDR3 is TGTGCCAGCAGTACCGGACTAGCCGACAATGAGCAGTTCTTC. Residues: CASSTGLADNEQFF.

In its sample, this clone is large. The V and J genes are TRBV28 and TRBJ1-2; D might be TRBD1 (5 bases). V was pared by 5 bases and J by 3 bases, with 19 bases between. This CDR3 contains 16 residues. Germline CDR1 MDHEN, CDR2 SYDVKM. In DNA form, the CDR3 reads TGTGCCAGCAGTATACGCCCGACAGATTTCGACTATGGCTACACCTTC. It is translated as CASSIRPTDFDYGYTF.

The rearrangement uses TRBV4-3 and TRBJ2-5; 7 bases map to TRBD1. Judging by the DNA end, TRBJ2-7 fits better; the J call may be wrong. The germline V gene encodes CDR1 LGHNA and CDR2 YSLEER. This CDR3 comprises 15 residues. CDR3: CASSQGAGGTYEQYF. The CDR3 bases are TGCGCCAGCAGCCAAGGAGCAGGGGGAACCTACGAGCAGTACTTC.

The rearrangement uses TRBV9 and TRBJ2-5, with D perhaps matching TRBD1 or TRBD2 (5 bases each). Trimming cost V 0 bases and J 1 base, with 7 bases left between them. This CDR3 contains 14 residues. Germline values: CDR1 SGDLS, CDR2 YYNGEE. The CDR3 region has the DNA TGTGCCAGCAGCGTAGAAGGGACCCAAGAGACCCAGTACTTC. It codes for CASSVEGTQETQYF.

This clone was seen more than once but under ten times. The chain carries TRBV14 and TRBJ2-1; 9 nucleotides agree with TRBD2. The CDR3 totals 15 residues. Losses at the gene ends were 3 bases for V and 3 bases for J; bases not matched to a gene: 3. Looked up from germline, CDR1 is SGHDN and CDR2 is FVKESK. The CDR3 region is CASSQLAGIYNEQFF. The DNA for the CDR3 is TGTGCCAGCAGCCAGCTAGCGGGGATCTACAATGAGCAGTTCTTC.

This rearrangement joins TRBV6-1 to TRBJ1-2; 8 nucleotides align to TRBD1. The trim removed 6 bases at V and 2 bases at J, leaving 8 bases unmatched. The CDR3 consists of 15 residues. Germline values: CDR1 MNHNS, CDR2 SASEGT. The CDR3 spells CASRWTGPANYGYTF. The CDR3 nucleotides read TGTGCCAGCAGATGGACAGGGCCTGCCAACTATGGCTACACCTTC.

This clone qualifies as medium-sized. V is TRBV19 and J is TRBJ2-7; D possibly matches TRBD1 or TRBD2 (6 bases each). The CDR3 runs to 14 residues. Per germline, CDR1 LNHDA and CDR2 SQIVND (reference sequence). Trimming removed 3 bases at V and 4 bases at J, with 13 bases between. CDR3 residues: CASSISSGAYEQYF. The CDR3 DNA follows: TGTGCCAGTAGTATCTCGTCGGGGGCTTACGAGCAGTACTTC.

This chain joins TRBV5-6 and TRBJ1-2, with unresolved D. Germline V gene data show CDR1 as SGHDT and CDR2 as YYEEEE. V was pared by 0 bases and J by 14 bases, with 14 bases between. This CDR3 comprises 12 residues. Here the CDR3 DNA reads TGTGCCAGCAGCTTGGACTCAGGAACTCTGACCTTC. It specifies CASSLDSGTLTF. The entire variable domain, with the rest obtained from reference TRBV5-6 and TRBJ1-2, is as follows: DAGVTQSPTHLIKTRGQQVTLRCSPKSGHDTVSWYQQALGQGPQFIFQYYEEEERQRGNFPDRFSGHQFPNYSSELNVNALLLGDSALYLCASSLDSGTLTFGSGTRLTVV.

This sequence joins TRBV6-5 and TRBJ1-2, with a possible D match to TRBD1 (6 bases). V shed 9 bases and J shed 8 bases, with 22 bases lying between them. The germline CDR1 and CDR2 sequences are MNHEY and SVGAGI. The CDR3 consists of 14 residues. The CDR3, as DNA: TGTGCCAGTGGGCCAAAGGGGGGCCCGAGAGGCTACACCTTC. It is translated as CASGPKGGPRGYTF.

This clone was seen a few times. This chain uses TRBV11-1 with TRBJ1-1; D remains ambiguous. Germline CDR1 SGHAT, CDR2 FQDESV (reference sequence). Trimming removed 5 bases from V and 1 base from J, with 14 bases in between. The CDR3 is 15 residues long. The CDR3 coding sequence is TGTGCCAGCAGCCCCCAGGCGATCCCGAACACTGAAGCTTTCTTT. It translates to CASSPQAIPNTEAFF.

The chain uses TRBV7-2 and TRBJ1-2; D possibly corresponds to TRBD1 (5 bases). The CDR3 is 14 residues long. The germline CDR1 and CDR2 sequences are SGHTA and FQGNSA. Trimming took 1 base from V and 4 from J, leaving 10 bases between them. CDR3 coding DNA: TGTGCCAGCAGCTTAGATGGAGGGGCCTATGGCTACACCTTC. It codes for CASSLDGGAYGYTF.

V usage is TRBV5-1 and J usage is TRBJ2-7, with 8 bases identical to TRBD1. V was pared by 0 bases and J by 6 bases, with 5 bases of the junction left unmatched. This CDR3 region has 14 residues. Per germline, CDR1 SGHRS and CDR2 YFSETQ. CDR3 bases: TGCGCCAGCAGCTTGGCCAACAGGGGGAGCGAGCAGTACTTC. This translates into CASSLANRGSEQYF. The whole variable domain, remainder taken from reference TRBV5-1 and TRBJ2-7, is KAGVTQTPRYLIKTRGQQVTLSCSPISGHRSVSWYQQTPGQGLQFLFEYFSETQRNKGNFPGRFSGRQFSNSRSEMNVSTLELGDSALYLCASSLANRGSEQYFGPGTRLTVT.

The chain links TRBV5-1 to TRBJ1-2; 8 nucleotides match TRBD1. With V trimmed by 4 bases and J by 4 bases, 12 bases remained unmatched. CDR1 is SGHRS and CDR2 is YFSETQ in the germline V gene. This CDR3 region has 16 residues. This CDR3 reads CASSGGTGLFGYGYTF. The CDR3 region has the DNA TGCGCCAGCAGCGGAGGGACAGGCCTTTTTGGCTATGGCTACACCTTC. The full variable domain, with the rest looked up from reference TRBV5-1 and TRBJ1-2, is KAGVTQTPRYLIKTRGQQVTLSCSPISGHRSVSWYQQTPGQGLQFLFEYFSETQRNKGNFPGRFSGRQFSNSRSEMNVSTLELGDSALYLCASSGGTGLFGYGYTFGSGTRLTVV.

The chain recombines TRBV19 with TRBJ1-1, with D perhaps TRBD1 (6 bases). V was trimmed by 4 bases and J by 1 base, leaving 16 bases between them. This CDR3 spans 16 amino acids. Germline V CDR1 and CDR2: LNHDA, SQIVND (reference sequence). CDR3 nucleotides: TGTGCCAGTAGTACTCACAGGGAGTCGTCGAACACTGAAGCTTTCTTT. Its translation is CASSTHRESSNTEAFF.